The TCR beta chain described here comes from a study of regulatory T cells in long-lasting Graves disease. Turning to the study itself: For under 3 months, newly diagnosed Graves' patients had been taking antithyroid drugs. Broader study findings: Among the persistent patients, 2,741 public clonotypes were shared, more than the roughly 970 shared among new patients.

The time point denotes: newly diagnosed GD, antithyroid drugs for less than 3 months. PBMCs provided the RNA from which the TCR library was made. The CDR3 is made up of 14 amino acids. Trimming removed 5 bases from V and 2 bases from J, with 12 bases in between. Germline V gene sequence: CDR1 SGHTA, CDR2 FQGNSA. Relying on iRepertoire HTBI primers and Arm-PCR of CDR3 regions, the team built TCR beta libraries. TCRdb re-derived calls from the multiplex PCR reads in MiXCR, one entry per CDR3 protein. The sample lists over 200,000 distinct CDR3 sequences, around 18% occurring once. This clonotype was detected a few times. Its cognate antigen is unknown. This clone may be a read error of a much larger clone one base away. These data were also reused for a study on T cells in Graves' hyperthyroidism and ophthalmopathy. Per that study: Diagnoses rested on clinical symptoms, serum thyroxine and TRAb, thyroid ultrasound and orbital computed tomography. The model made its ophthalmopathy prediction, and onset followed a median approximately 6.5 months later.

Here the sequenced sample was peripheral blood mononuclear cells (PBMCs), taken at new diagnosis, from a patient treated with antithyroid drugs. The clonotype was recovered from a woman aged 25 to 45 with Graves disease. This chain uses TRBV7-2 with TRBJ1-1, with no clear D. The CDR3 DNA reads as TGTGCCAGCAGCACGAGGGCAGAAAACACTGAAGCTTTCTTT. The encoded protein is CASSTRAENTEAFF.